The 4 T cell receptor beta chains below were found in one sample sequenced in a study of glioma-infiltrating T cells after dendritic cell vaccination. The table came from immunoSEQ multiplex PCR; TCRdb's copy has only in-frame clones and leaves some out. This table has tens of thousands of clones, over 85% appearing once. Here the sequenced sample was blood, taken before dendritic cell vaccination. These receptors were taken from a human donor with glioblastoma.

The chain links TRBV11-3 to TRBJ1-1; TRBD1 might be the D (5 bases). V was cut by 2 bases and J by 10 bases, with 11 bases left in between. Germline-derived CDR1 and CDR2 are SGHNT and YENEEA. This CDR3 contains 12 residues. The CDR3 is CASSLREGIAFF. The CDR3 DNA is TGTGCCAGCAGCTTAAGGGAGGGGATAGCTTTCTTT.

The V call is TRBV10-3, the J call TRBJ1-3; D is unresolved. V gave up 6 bases and J gave up 4 bases, with 13 bases separating them. CDR1 ENHRY and CDR2 SYGVKD come from the germline V gene. The CDR3 sequence is 14 residues long. This CDR3 is CAIRSPDSGNTIYF. DNA of the CDR3: TGTGCCATCAGATCCCCTGACTCGGGAAACACCATATATTTT.

The CDR3 DNA is TGTGCCAGCAGCGATAGACTAGCGGGGGATCACAATGAGCAGTTCTTC. It is translated as CASSDRLAGDHNEQFF. The chain carries TRBV9 and TRBJ2-1, with 12 bases matching TRBD2. From germline, CDR1 is SGDLS and CDR2 YYNGEE. The CDR3 runs to 16 residues. J lost 5 bases, V lost 3 bases, and 6 bases had no gene match.

This clone was counted between two and nine times. The chain couples TRBV9 to TRBJ1-1; maybe TRBD1 (5 bases). Germline values: CDR1 SGDLS, CDR2 YYNGEE. With 3 bases removed from V and 7 bases from J, the gap between germline ends came to 10 bases. There are 12 residues in the CDR3. CDR3 sequence: CASSGTRGEAFF. CDR3 nucleotide sequence: TGTGCCAGCAGCGGGACAAGGGGTGAAGCTTTCTTT.